One and the same sample provided the 17 T cell receptor beta chains below, sequenced in a study of OX40 agonist ivuxolimab in advanced cancers. TCRdb's table, derived via immunoSEQ multiplex PCR, lists solely in-frame clones and lacks some. The sample carries about 73,000 clones, roughly 88% recorded once. The sequencing used CD4+ or CD8+ T cells sorted from blood, collected in a trial of the OX40 agonist ivuxolimab. The receptors shown here come from an adult with an advanced solid tumor such as melanoma, head and neck, liver or kidney cancer.

V usage is TRBV7-2 and J usage is TRBJ1-5; no clear D. The V end lost 5 bases, the J end lost 6 bases, and 8 bases lay between the germline ends. CDR1 is SGHTA and CDR2 is FQGNSA in the germline V gene. The length of the CDR3 is 12 residues. The CDR3 reads CASSPRGQPQHF. DNA of the CDR3: TGTGCCAGCAGCCCCCGGGGTCAGCCCCAGCATTTT.

This chain connects TRBV5-6 to TRBJ1-2, with D tentatively TRBD1 (5 bases). CDR1 SGHDT and CDR2 YYEEEE come from the germline V gene. This CDR3 has 13 amino acids. With 0 bases removed from V and 7 bases from J, the gap between germline ends came to 10 bases. CDR3 region: CASSLVTGRGYTF. The CDR3 nucleotides read TGTGCCAGCAGCTTGGTAACAGGCCGTGGCTACACCTTC.

The chain carries TRBV5-4 and TRBJ2-1, with TRBD2 identical over 8 bases. CDR1 is SGHNT, CDR2 YYREEE, per germline (reference sequence). The V and J ends lost 0 bases and 1 base, in that order; junction bases with no gene match: 3. This CDR3 has 16 amino acids. CDR3 region: CASSLAGGVSYNEQFF. In DNA form, the CDR3 reads TGTGCCAGCAGCTTGGCCGGGGGGGTTTCCTACAATGAGCAGTTCTTC.

The J gene is TRBJ2-2, the V gene TRBV19, with 8 positions matching TRBD1. The CDR3 is 14 amino acids. The trim removed 6 bases at V and 4 bases at J, leaving 4 bases unmatched. The germline CDR1 and CDR2 sequences are LNHDA and SQIVND (reference sequence). The CDR3 sequence is CASRPQGATGELFF. The CDR3 DNA sequence: TGTGCCAGTAGGCCGCAGGGGGCCACCGGGGAGCTGTTTTTT. Filled out from reference TRBV19 and TRBJ2-2, the complete variable domain reads DGGITQSPKYLFRKEGQNVTLSCEQNLNHDAMYWYRQDPGQGLRLIYYSQIVNDFQKGDIAEGYSVSREKKESFPLTVTSAQKNPTAFYLCASRPQGATGELFFGEGSRLTVL.

The chain combines TRBV11-3 with TRBJ2-5; TRBD2 matches 14 bases. The J segment lost 0 bases and the V segment lost 5 bases, leaving 5 bases of the junction unmatched. Per germline, CDR1 SGHNT and CDR2 YENEEA. This CDR3 comprises 17 residues. In DNA form, the CDR3 reads TGTGCCAGCAGCCTCGGGACTAGCGGGGGTTACCAAGAGACCCAGTACTTC. Translated: CASSLGTSGGYQETQYF.

The rearrangement links TRBV6-1 to TRBJ2-3; TRBD2 agrees at 8 bases. This CDR3 has 15 residues. V gave up 6 bases and J gave up 0 bases; unmatched junction bases: 5. The germline V gene encodes CDR1 MNHNS and CDR2 SASEGT. CDR3 protein: CASRPSGSSTDTQYF. In nucleotides, the CDR3 is TGTGCCAGCAGGCCGAGCGGGAGTAGCACAGATACGCAGTATTTT.

This sequence joins TRBV11-3 and TRBJ2-7; 8 positions agree with TRBD1. In germline, CDR1 is SGHNT, CDR2 YENEEA. With 8 bases clipped from V and 2 bases from J, the junction kept 11 bases outside the gene matches. The CDR3 has 15 residues. The DNA of the CDR3 is TGTGCCAGCTCAATAGGAGGACAGGGCCCCTACGAGCAGTACTTC. This encodes CASSIGGQGPYEQYF. Combining the CDR3 with reference TRBV11-3 and TRBJ2-7 gives the whole variable domain EAGVVQSPRYKIIEKKQPVAFWCNPISGHNTLYWYLQNLGQGPELLIRYENEEAVDDSQLPKDRFSAERLKGVDSTLKIQPAELGDSAVYLCASSIGGQGPYEQYFGPGTRLTVT.

This rearrangement joins TRBV4-1 to TRBJ2-6, with 12 nucleotides matching TRBD1. Germline CDR1 is MGHRA and CDR2 is YSYEKL. V was pared by 1 base and J by 0 bases, with 7 bases of the junction left unmatched. The CDR3 length is 20 residues. The CDR3 region has the DNA TGCGCCAGCAGCCAAGTGCAGCCGGGACAGGGGGCCTCTGGGGCCAACGTCCTGACTTTC. It codes for CASSQVQPGQGASGANVLTF.

This sequence joins TRBV7-8 and TRBJ2-7, with D unresolved. V lost 4 bases and J 2 bases, leaving 12 bases between the germline ends. The CDR3 consists of 14 residues. CDR1 is SGHVS and CDR2 is FQNEAQ in the germline V gene. CDR3 protein: CASSSVETTYEQYF. CDR3 nucleotides: TGTGCCAGCAGCTCCGTTGAGACAACCTACGAGCAGTACTTC. Supplemented by reference TRBV7-8 and TRBJ2-7, the full variable domain reads GAGVSQSPRYKVAKRGQDVALRCDPISGHVSLFWYQQALGQGPEFLTYFQNEAQLDKSGLPSDRFFAERPEGSVSTLKIQRTQQEDSAVYLCASSSVETTYEQYFGPGTRLTVT.

This clone has a single count. An end of the junction differs from the germline gene, which may be a read error. The V call is TRBV19, the J call TRBJ2-2; D might be TRBD2 (6 bases). This CDR3 is 15 amino acids long. Germline V gene sequence: CDR1 LNHDA, CDR2 SQIVND (reference sequence). In DNA form, the CDR3 reads TGTGCCAGTAGTGTAGAGGGGAGGCCCACCGGGGAGCTGTTTTTT. Encoded protein: CASSVEGRPTGELFF.

V and J are TRBV5-5 and TRBJ2-3, with D possibly being TRBD2 (6 bases). This CDR3 has 15 residues. From germline, CDR1 is SGHKS and CDR2 YYEKEE (reference sequence). V shed 4 bases and J shed 5 bases, with 17 bases lying between them. The CDR3 loop is CASSIGGRGVDTQYF. The DNA of the CDR3 is TGTGCCAGCAGCATTGGCGGGCGGGGAGTAGATACGCAGTATTTT.

The chain is built from TRBV6-5 and TRBJ2-1; D not resolved. The germline gives CDR1 MNHEY, CDR2 SVGAGI. The CDR3 covers 15 residues. The germline V and J ends were trimmed by 3 bases and 7 bases, with 16 bases remaining between them. The CDR3 sequence is CASSYRRPNSNEQFF. The CDR3 DNA reads TGTGCCAGCAGTTATCGCAGGCCCAATAGTAATGAGCAGTTCTTC.

The chain is built from TRBV11-3 and TRBJ2-7, with 7 bases lining up with TRBD2. The CDR3 has 16 amino acids. V lost 5 bases and J lost 3; bases outside the gene matches: 13. Germline assignment: CDR1 SGHNT and CDR2 YENEEA. In DNA, the CDR3 is TGTGCCAGCAGCCCTATCGGGACTACACCCAACTACGAGCAGTACTTC. Protein product: CASSPIGTTPNYEQYF.

The chain links TRBV6-5 to TRBJ2-7, with 7 positions matching TRBD1. The germline gives CDR1 MNHEY, CDR2 SVGAGI. V shed 6 bases, J shed 7 bases, and the junction held 9 bases outside the gene matches. This CDR3 spans 13 amino acids. Here the CDR3 DNA reads TGTGCCAGCAGCTCGACAGGGACCCTTGAGCAGTACTTC. Translating gives CASSSTGTLEQYF.

The chain has TRBV5-4 and TRBJ2-2, with D unresolved. The CDR3 has 15 amino acids. The germline V gene has CDR1 SGHNT and CDR2 YYREEE (reference sequence). The V end lost 1 base, the J end lost 3 bases, and 10 bases lay between the germline ends. Written as DNA, the CDR3 is TGTGCCAGCAGCTTGAATCATATCTACACCGGGGAGCTGTTTTTT. It yields the protein CASSLNHIYTGELFF.

This clone was observed a single time. The chain couples TRBV27 to TRBJ2-5; 7 bases fit TRBD2. Germline CDR1 is MNHEY and CDR2 is SMNVEV (reference sequence). Trimming took 7 bases from V and 1 from J; bases not matched to a gene: 3. This CDR3 has 13 amino acids. The chain's CDR3 is CASKRGLQETQYF. The CDR3 nucleotides read TGTGCCAGCAAGCGGGGTCTCCAAGAGACCCAGTACTTC.

V and J are TRBV11-3 and TRBJ2-2; D possibly matches TRBD1 or TRBD2 (6 bases each). This CDR3 is 15 amino acids long. Trimming stripped 0 bases from V and 6 bases from J, with 11 bases between. Germline V lookup: CDR1 SGHNT, CDR2 YENEEA. The CDR3: CASSLEGGSSGELFF. The CDR3 nucleotides are TGTGCCAGCAGCTTAGAAGGGGGGAGCTCCGGGGAGCTGTTTTTT.